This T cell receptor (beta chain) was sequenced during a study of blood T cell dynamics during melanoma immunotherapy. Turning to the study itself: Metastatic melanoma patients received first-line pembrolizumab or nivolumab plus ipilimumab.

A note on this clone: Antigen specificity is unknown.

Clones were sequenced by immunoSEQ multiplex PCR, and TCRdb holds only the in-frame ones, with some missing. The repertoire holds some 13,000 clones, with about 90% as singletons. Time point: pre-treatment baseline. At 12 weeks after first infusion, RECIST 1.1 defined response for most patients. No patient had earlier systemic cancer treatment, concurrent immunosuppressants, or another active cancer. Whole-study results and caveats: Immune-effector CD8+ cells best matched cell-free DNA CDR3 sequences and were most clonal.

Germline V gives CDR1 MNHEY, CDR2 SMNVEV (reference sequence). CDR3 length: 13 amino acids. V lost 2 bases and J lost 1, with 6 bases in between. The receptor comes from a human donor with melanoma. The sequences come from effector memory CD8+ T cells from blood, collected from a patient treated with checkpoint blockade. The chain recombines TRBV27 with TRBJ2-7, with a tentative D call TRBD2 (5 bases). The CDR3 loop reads CASSLTGSYEQYF. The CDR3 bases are TGTGCCAGCAGTTTAACGGGATCCTACGAGCAGTACTTC.